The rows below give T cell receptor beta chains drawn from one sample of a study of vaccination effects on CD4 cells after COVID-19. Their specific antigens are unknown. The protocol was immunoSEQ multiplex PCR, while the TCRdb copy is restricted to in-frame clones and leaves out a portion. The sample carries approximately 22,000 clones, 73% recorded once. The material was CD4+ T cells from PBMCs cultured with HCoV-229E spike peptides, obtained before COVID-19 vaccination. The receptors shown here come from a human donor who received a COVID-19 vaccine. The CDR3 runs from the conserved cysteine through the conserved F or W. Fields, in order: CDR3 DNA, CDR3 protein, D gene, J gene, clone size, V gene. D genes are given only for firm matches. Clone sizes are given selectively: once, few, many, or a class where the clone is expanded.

TGTGCCAGTAAAAAAGGGGGCTCCTACAATGAGCAGTTCTTC,CASKKGGSYNEQFF,-,TRBJ2-1,-,TRBV6-5
TGCAGCGTCGGACAGGGACACTACGAGCAGTACTTC,CSVGQGHYEQYF,TRBD1,TRBJ2-7,-,TRBV29-1
TGTGCCAGCAGTGGGACTAGCGGGGGGATGACAGATACGCAGTATTTT,CASSGTSGGMTDTQYF,TRBD2,TRBJ2-3,-,TRBV6-1
TGTGCCAGCAGTGGATCCACGGGACACCATAATTCACCCCTCCACTTT,CASSGSTGHHNSPLHF,-,TRBJ1-6,-,TRBV25-1
TGCGCCAGCAGCTTGGTTGCGGCCAGGAGAGGCACTGAAGCTTTCTTT,CASSLVAARRGTEAFF,-,TRBJ1-1,once,TRBV5-1
TGTGCCAGCAGCTCAGGACTAGCGCGCTCCTACAATGAGCAGTTCTTC,CASSSGLARSYNEQFF,TRBD2,TRBJ2-1,-,TRBV27
TGCAGCGTTGATCTGGGAAGCGGATACGAGCAGTACTTC,CSVDLGSGYEQYF,-,TRBJ2-7,-,TRBV29-1
TGCGCCAGCAGCCTGGAAGGGTTCTCCTACGAGCAGTACTTC,CASSLEGFSYEQYF,-,TRBJ2-7,-,TRBV5-1
TGTGCCAGCAGCCTAATTACAGGGATTGACTATGGCTACACCTTC,CASSLITGIDYGYTF,-,TRBJ1-2,-,TRBV11-3
TGTGCCAGCAGTGCCGGGACAGATGCTTTGGGCTACACCTTC,CASSAGTDALGYTF,TRBD1,TRBJ1-2,-,TRBV3-1/TRBV3-2
TGTGCCAGCAGCTCCAGACAGGAGTCCGGCGAGCAGTACTTC,CASSSRQESGEQYF,-,TRBJ2-7,-,TRBV7-8
TGTGCCAGCAGCACAAGTCGACTAGCGGGAAATGAGCAGTACTTC,CASSTSRLAGNEQYF,TRBD2,TRBJ2-7,-,TRBV2
TGTGCCAGCAGCGTACAGCGGGGGGGCATCGATACGCAGTATTTT,CASSVQRGGIDTQYF,TRBD2,TRBJ2-3,medium-sized,TRBV9
TGTGCCAGTAGTAGGCCTGGGACCCGGCAGCAGTTCTTC,CASSRPGTRQQFF,-,TRBJ2-1,-,TRBV19
TGTGCCAGCAGCCGACTAGCGGAGAGGGAGACCCAGTACTTC,CASSRLAERETQYF,TRBD2,TRBJ2-5,-,TRBV13
TGTGCCACCAGTTACTGTCAGACCAGGTACAGGGCCCAGCATTTT,CATSYCQTRYRAQHF,-,TRBJ1-5,-,TRBV24-1
TGTGCCAGCAGCCCCACCAGGGACAGGGGTTTCTACGAGCAGTACTTC,CASSPTRDRGFYEQYF,TRBD1,TRBJ2-7,few,TRBV9
TGTGCCAGCAGTAGGGGGACAGGGGGCTTCTATGGCTACACCTTC,CASSRGTGGFYGYTF,TRBD1,TRBJ1-2,-,TRBV27
TGTGCCAGCAGCTTGGCTGGGGGCTCGGAGACCCAGTACTTC,CASSLAGGSETQYF,-,TRBJ2-5,-,TRBV5-6
TGCAGTGCTTATAGGAACACTGAAGCTTTCTTT,CSAYRNTEAFF,-,TRBJ1-1,few,TRBV20-1
TGTGCCAGCAGCCCAGGACTAGTAGCCGGGGAGCTGTTTTTT,CASSPGLVAGELFF,TRBD2,TRBJ2-2,few,TRBV7-7
TGTGCCAGCAGCCAACAGGGGTTGAACACTGAAGCTTTCTTT,CASSQQGLNTEAFF,-,TRBJ1-1,-,TRBV3-1/TRBV3-2
TGTGCCAGCAGCCCGACAGGCCTCGGGGGTGAAAAACTGTTTTTT,CASSPTGLGGEKLFF,-,TRBJ1-4,-,TRBV5-8
TGTGCCAGCAGTTACCCGGGACAGGCATACGAGCAGTACTTC,CASSYPGQAYEQYF,TRBD1,TRBJ2-7,-,TRBV6-6
TGTGCCAGCAGCTTTGAAACAGGGGGCTTGGATGGCTACACCTTC,CASSFETGGLDGYTF,TRBD1,TRBJ1-2,-,TRBV7-9
TGTGCCAGCAGCCCAACAGGGGACGCCGGGGAGCTGTTTTTT,CASSPTGDAGELFF,TRBD1,TRBJ2-2,-,TRBV11-3
TGTGCCAGTAGTATTCCCAGCGGGATTCTATACAATGAGCAGTTCTTC,CASSIPSGILYNEQFF,TRBD2,TRBJ2-1,-,TRBV19
TGCGCCAGCAGCTTGGAAAGCGGGGGGGCGAGATATACGCAGTATTTT,CASSLESGGARYTQYF,TRBD2,TRBJ2-3,-,TRBV5-1
TGTGCCAGCAGTTTTCCAGACAGGACTGAAGCTTTCTTT,CASSFPDRTEAFF,-,TRBJ1-1,few,TRBV6-2/TRBV6-3
TGTGCCAGCAGCCCGGTTCAGGGTTATAAGGTTGAGACCCAGTACTTC,CASSPVQGYKVETQYF,-,TRBJ2-5,-,TRBV7-8
TGTGCCAGCAGTGAAGGGCCCCAGGGAGTTGAGGCTTTCTTT,CASSEGPQGVEAFF,-,TRBJ1-1,few,TRBV6-1
TGTGCCAGCAGCCAAGGGGAGACAGGGGCTGAAAAACTGTTTTTT,CASSQGETGAEKLFF,TRBD1,TRBJ1-4,few,TRBV4-2
TGTGCCAGCAGCTCCCCGGACAGGGGCTCCTACGAGCAGTACTTC,CASSSPDRGSYEQYF,TRBD1,TRBJ2-7,-,TRBV7-9
TGTGCCAGCAGTTCGACCGGGACACCTGGAAACACCATATATTTT,CASSSTGTPGNTIYF,-,TRBJ1-3,-,TRBV6-5
TGTGCCAGCAGGGACAGCAGAGATCAGCCCCAGCATTTT,CASRDSRDQPQHF,-,TRBJ1-5,-,TRBV6-5
TGTGCCAGCAGCTTCTCTTCGGGGACTAATGAGCAGTTCTTC,CASSFSSGTNEQFF,-,TRBJ2-1,once,TRBV11-2
TGCGCCAGCAGCCCAAATCGACAGGGGACGAGCCATCAGCCCCAGCATTTT,CASSPNRQGTSHQPQHF,TRBD1,TRBJ1-5,-,TRBV5-1
TGTGCCAGCAGCTTGGGGGCTAGCTGGGTAGCTCAAAGCTACGAGCAGTACTTC,CASSLGASWVAQSYEQYF,-,TRBJ2-7,once,TRBV5-5
TGTGCCAGCAGAGGGAGAAGGGGGCTGGGAGATCAGCCCCAGCATTTT,CASRGRRGLGDQPQHF,TRBD1,TRBJ1-5,-,TRBV2
TGTGCCAGCAGCTTAGATACAGCGGGGGTTGAGCAGTTCTTC,CASSLDTAGVEQFF,TRBD2,TRBJ2-1,-,TRBV7-2
TGTGCCAGCAGTTACTCCGGGACTAGCGGGGGAGAGACCCAGTACTTC,CASSYSGTSGGETQYF,TRBD2,TRBJ2-5,-,TRBV6-5
TGTGCCAGCAGCCCGAGGGGACAGGGCAACACCGGGGAGCTGTTTTTT,CASSPRGQGNTGELFF,TRBD1,TRBJ2-2,-,TRBV11-2
TGTGCCAGCAGCTATAACAGGGGGGACACTGAAGCTTTCTTT,CASSYNRGDTEAFF,TRBD1,TRBJ1-1,-,TRBV13
TGTGCCAGTACCCGACTAGCGGGAGGGGCCTCCGAGCAGTACTTC,CASTRLAGGASEQYF,TRBD2,TRBJ2-7,-,TRBV19
TGTGCCAGCAGTTACAGACTAGCGGGAGCTTACGAGCAGTACTTC,CASSYRLAGAYEQYF,TRBD2,TRBJ2-7,-,TRBV6-5
TGTGCCTGGAGCCCACTAGGTGCATCTGGAAACACCATATATTTT,CAWSPLGASGNTIYF,-,TRBJ1-3,-,TRBV30
TGCGCCAGCAGGAGGTCGGGACTAGCGGGAGACTCTGAGCAGTTCTTC,CASRRSGLAGDSEQFF,TRBD2,TRBJ2-1,-,TRBV10-2
TGTGCCAGCAGCTTGGGGACTAGAAGTGATACGCAGTATTTT,CASSLGTRSDTQYF,TRBD2,TRBJ2-3,-,TRBV6-4
TGTGCCAGCAGCCCCTTTGGGGGAGAGACCCAGTACTTC,CASSPFGGETQYF,-,TRBJ2-5,-,TRBV14
TGCAGCGCCTATGACGGGGGCACTGAAGCTTTCTTT,CSAYDGGTEAFF,-,TRBJ1-1,few,TRBV29-1
TGTGCAAGTCGCTTAGATGAAGGGGTATTTTTGCCCCAGCATTTT,CASRLDEGVFLPQHF,-,TRBJ1-5,-,TRBV12-2
TGTGCCAGCAGCTTATTCCCCGCCTCTAGCGGGAGGGTCTACGAGCAGTACTTC,CASSLFPASSGRVYEQYF,TRBD2,TRBJ2-7,-,TRBV11-2
TGCAGCGCCCAAGGACTAGCGGGAGGCGAGCAGTACTTC,CSAQGLAGGEQYF,TRBD2,TRBJ2-7,-,TRBV29-1
TGTGCCACCAGACCTGGGGCCACAGATACGCAGTATTTT,CATRPGATDTQYF,-,TRBJ2-3,-,TRBV24-1
TGTGCCAGTAGTCTAAGACAGGGGGCCTTTAGAAACACCATATATTTT,CASSLRQGAFRNTIYF,TRBD1,TRBJ1-3,once,TRBV19